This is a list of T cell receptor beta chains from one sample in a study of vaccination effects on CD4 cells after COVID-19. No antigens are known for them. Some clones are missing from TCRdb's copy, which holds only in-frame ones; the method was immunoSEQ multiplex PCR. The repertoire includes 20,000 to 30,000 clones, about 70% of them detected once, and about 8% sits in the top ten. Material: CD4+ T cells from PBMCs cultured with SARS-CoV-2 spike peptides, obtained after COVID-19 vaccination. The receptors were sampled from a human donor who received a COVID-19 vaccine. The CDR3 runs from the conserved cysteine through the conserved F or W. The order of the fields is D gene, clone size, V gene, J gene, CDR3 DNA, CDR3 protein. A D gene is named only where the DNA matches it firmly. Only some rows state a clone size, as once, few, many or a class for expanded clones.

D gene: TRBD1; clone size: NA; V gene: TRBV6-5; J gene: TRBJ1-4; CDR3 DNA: TGTGCCAGCAGTTTCACGGACAGGACGGAAAAACTGTTTTTT; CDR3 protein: CASSFTDRTEKLFF
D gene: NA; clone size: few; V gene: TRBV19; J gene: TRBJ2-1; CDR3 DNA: TGTGCCAGTAGTATAGATAGAAGCGGTTCCTACAATGAGCAGTTCTTC; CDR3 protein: CASSIDRSGSYNEQFF
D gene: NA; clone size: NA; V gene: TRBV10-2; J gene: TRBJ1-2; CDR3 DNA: TGCGCCAGCAGCCACGCGTATGGGGCCTCTAACTATGGCTACACCTTC; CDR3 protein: CASSHAYGASNYGYTF
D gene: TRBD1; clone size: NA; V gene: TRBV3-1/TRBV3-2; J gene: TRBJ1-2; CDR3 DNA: TGTGCCAGCGAACCGGGACAGGGGGCTCTGGGATATGGCTACACCTTC; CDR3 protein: CASEPGQGALGYGYTF
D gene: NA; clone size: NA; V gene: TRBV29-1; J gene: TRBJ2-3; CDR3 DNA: TGCAGCGTTACCTCCCGACAGGTCACAGATACGCAGTATTTT; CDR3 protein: CSVTSRQVTDTQYF
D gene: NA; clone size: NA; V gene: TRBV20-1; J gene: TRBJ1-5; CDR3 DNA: TGCAGTGCTAGTACGGGGGATTATCAGCCCCAGCATTTT; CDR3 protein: CSASTGDYQPQHF
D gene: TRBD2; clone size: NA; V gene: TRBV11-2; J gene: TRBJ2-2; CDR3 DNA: TGTGCCAGCAGCTTGACTAGCGGGAGGGCCGGGGAGCTGTTTTTT; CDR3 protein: CASSLTSGRAGELFF
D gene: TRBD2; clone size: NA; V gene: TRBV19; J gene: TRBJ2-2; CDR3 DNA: TGTGCCAGTAGCCGGACAGGCTGGGGACTAGCGGTAAACACCGGGGAGCTGTTTTTT; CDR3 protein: CASSRTGWGLAVNTGELFF
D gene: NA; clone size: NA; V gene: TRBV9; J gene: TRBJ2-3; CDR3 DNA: TGTGCCAGCAGCGTTGGGGCGGTAGGCACAGATACGCAGTATTTT; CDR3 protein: CASSVGAVGTDTQYF
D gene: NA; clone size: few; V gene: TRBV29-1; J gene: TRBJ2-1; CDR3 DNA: TGCAGCGTTGAATTCCTTCCTAGCTGGATGGTCAATGAGCAGTTCTTC; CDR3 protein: CSVEFLPSWMVNEQFF
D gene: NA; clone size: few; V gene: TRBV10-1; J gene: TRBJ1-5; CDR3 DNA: TGCGCCAGCAGTGAGGCAGGGCTAAGTCAGCCCCAGCATTTT; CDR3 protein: CASSEAGLSQPQHF
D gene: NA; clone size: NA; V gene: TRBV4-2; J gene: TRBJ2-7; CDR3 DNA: TGTGCCAGCAGCCCCCGACTAGGGCCCCTCTACGAGCAGTACTTC; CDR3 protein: CASSPRLGPLYEQYF
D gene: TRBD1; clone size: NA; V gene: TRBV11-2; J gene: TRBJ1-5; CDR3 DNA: TGTGCCAGCAGCTGGGGGACAGGGAGCAATCAGCCCCAGCATTTT; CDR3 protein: CASSWGTGSNQPQHF
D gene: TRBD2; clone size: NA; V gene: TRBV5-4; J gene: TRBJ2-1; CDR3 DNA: TGTGCCAGCAGCTTGGCCCAACTAGCGGGAGGCTACTCCTACAATGAGCAGTTCTTC; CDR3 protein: CASSLAQLAGGYSYNEQFF
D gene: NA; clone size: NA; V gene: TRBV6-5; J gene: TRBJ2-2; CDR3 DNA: TGTGCCAGCTATTTGGGGGGTCAGAACACCGGGGAGCTGTTTTTT; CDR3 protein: CASYLGGQNTGELFF
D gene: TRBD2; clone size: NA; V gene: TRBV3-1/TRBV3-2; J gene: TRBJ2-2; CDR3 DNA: TGTGCCAGCAGCCAGTCCCCTATAGCGGGAGTTGCGCGGACCGGGGAGCTGTTTTTT; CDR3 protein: CASSQSPIAGVARTGELFF
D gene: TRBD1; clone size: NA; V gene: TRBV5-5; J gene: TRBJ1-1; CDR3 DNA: TGTGCCAGCAGCTCAAGAGGACAGGGGAATGAAGCTTTCTTT; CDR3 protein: CASSSRGQGNEAFF
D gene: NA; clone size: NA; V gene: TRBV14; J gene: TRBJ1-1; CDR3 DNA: TGTGCCAGCAGCCAAGGTCTACGCGGCACTGAAGCTTTCTTT; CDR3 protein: CASSQGLRGTEAFF
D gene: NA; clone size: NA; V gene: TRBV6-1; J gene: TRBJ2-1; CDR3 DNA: TGTGCCAGCAGTGGCAATCCGGGAGCCCAAAACAATGAGCAGTTCTTC; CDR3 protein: CASSGNPGAQNNEQFF
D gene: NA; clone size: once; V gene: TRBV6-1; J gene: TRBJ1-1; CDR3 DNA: TGTGCCAGCAGTCACGGGGGTATTAATTCAGCTTTCTTT; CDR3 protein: CASSHGGINSAFF
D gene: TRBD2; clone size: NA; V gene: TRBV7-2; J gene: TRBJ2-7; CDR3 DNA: TGTGCCAGCAGGGCTAGCGGGGGATTCTACGAGCAGTACTTC; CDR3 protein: CASRASGGFYEQYF
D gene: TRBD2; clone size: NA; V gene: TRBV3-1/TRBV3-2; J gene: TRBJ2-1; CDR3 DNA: TGTGCCAGCAGCGCTGGCGGGGGGGCCTACAATGAGCAGTTCTTC; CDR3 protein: CASSAGGGAYNEQFF
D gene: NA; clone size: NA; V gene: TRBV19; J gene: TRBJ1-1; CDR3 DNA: TGTGCCAGTAGTCCGCGGCTACCTGAAGCTTTCTTT; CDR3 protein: CASSPRLPEAFF
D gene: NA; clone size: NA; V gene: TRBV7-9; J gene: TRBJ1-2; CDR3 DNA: TGTGCCAGCAGCTTCGGACAAGGGGGTACCTATGGCTACACCTTC; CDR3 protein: CASSFGQGGTYGYTF